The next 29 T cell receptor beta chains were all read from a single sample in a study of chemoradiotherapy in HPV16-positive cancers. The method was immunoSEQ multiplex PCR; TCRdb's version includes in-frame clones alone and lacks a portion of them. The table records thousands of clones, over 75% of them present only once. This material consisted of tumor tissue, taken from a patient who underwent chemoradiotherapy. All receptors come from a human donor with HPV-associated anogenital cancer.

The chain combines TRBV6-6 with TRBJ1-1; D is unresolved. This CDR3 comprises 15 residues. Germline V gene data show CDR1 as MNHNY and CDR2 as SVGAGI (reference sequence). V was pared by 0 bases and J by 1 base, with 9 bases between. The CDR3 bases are TGTGCCAGCAGTTACTCGATGCAGGAGAACACTGAAGCTTTCTTT. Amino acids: CASSYSMQENTEAFF.

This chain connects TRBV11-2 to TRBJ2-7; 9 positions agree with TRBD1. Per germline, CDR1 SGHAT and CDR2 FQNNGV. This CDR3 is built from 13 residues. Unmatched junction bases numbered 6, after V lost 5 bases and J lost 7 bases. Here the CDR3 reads CASSPGQGLEQYF. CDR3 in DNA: TGTGCCAGCAGCCCAGGACAGGGGCTTGAGCAGTACTTC.

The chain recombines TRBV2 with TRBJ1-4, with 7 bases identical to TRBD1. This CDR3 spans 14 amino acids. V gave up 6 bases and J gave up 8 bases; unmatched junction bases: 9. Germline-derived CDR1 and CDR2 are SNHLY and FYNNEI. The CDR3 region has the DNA TGTGCCAGCAGCGCCGGACAGGTCGGGGAAAAACTGTTTTTT. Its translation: CASSAGQVGEKLFF.

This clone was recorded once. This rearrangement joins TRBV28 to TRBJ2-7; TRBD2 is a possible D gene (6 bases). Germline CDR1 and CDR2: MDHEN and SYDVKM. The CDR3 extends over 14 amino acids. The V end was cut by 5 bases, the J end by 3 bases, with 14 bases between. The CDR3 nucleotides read TGTGCCAGCAGTACCTCCGGGAGTCTCTACGAGCAGTACTTC. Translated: CASSTSGSLYEQYF. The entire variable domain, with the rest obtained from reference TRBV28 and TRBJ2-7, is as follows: DVKVTQSSRYLVKRTGEKVFLECVQDMDHENMFWYRQDPGLGLRLIYFSYDVKMKEKGDIPEGYSVSREKKERFSLILESASTNQTSMYLCASSTSGSLYEQYFGPGTRLTVT.

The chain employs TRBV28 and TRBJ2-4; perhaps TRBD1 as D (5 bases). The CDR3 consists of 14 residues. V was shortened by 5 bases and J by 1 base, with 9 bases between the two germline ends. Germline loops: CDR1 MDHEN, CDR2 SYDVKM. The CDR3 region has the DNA TGTGCCAGCAGTAGGCCAGGGGCCAAAAACATTCAGTACTTC. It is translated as CASSRPGAKNIQYF.

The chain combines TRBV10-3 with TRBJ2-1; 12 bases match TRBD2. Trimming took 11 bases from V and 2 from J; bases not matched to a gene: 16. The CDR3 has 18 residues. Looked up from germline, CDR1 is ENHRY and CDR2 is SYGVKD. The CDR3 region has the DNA TGTGCCGTCAAGCCGGGACTAGCGGGTGGGAGCGCCTACAATGAGCAGTTCTTC. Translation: CAVKPGLAGGSAYNEQFF.

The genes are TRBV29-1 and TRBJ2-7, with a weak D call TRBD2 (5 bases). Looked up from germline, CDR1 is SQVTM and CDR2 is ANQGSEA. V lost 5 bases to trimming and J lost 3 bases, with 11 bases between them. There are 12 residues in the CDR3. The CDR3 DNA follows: TGCAGCGTTACAGAGGGAGTCTACGAGCAGTACTTC. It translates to CSVTEGVYEQYF.

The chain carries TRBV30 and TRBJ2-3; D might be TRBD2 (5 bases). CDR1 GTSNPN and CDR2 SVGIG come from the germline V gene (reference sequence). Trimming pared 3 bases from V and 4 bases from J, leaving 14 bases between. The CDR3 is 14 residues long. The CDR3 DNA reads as TGTGCCTGGAGGAGGGATTGGGGTTCAGATACGCAGTATTTT. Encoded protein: CAWRRDWGSDTQYF. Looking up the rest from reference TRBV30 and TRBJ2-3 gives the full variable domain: SQTIHQWPATLVQPVGSPLSLECTVEGTSNPNLYWYRQAAGRGLQLLFYSVGIGQISSEVPQNLSASRPQDRQFILSSKKLLLSDSGFYLCAWRRDWGSDTQYFGPGTRLTVL.

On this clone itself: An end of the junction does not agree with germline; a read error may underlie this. The CDR3 sequence is CASSPSGGALDTQYF. In nucleotides, the CDR3 is TGTGCTAGCAGCCCTAGCGGGGGGGCCTTAGATACGCAGTATTTT. This chain connects TRBV7-7 to TRBJ2-3, with 12 positions matching TRBD2. The CDR3 has 15 amino acids. Germline V lookup: CDR1 SSHAT, CDR2 FNYEAQ (reference sequence).

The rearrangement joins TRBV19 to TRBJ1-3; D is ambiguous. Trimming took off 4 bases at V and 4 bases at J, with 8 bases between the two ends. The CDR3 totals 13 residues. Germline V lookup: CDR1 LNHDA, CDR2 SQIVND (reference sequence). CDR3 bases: TGTGCCAGTAGTACGACCGGAGGAAACACCATATATTTT. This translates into CASSTTGGNTIYF.

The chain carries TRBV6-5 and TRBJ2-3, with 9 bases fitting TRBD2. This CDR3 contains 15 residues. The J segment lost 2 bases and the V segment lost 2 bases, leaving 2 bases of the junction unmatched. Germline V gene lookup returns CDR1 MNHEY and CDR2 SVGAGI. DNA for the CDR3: TGTGCCAGCAGTTACGCGGGGGGGTTCACAGATACGCAGTATTTT. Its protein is CASSYAGGFTDTQYF.

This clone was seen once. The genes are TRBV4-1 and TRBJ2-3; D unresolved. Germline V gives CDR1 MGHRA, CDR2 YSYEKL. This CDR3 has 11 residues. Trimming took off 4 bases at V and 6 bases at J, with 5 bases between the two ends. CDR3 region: CASSLVDTQYF. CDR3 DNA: TGCGCCAGCAGCCTCGTGGATACGCAGTATTTT.

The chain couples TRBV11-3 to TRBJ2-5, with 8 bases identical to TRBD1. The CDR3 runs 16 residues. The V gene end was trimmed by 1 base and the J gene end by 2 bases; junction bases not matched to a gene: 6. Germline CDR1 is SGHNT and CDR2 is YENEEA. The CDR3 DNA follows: TGTGCCAGCAGCTTAGGCAGACAGGGGAGTCAAGAGACCCAGTACTTC. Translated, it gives CASSLGRQGSQETQYF.

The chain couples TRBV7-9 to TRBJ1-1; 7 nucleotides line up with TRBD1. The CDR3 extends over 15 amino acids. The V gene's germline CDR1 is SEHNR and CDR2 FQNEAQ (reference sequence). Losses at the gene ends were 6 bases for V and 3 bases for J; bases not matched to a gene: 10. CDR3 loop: CASRQGRGFDTEAFF. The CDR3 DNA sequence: TGTGCCAGCAGACAGGGCAGGGGGTTTGACACTGAAGCTTTCTTT.

DNA for the CDR3: TGTGCCGGACTGAGTGGGGGACTGAACACTGAAGCTTTCTTT. Translated: CAGLSGGLNTEAFF. This chain uses TRBV30 with TRBJ1-1; D is possibly TRBD1 (5 bases). CDR1 is GTSNPN and CDR2 is SVGIG in the germline V gene (reference sequence). V was trimmed by 8 bases and J by 0 bases, leaving 16 bases between them. The CDR3 length is 14 residues.

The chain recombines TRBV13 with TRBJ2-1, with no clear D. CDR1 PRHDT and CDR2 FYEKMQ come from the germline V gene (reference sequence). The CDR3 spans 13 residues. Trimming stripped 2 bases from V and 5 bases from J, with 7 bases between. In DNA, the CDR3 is TGTGCCAGCAGCTTACACCAAGACAATGAGCAGTTCTTC. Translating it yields CASSLHQDNEQFF.

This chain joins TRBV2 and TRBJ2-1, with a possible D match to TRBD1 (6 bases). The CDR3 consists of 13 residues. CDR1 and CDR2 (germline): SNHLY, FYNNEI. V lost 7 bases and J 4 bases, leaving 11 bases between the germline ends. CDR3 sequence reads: CASTGHQYNEQFF. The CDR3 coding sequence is TGTGCCAGCACGGGACACCAATACAATGAGCAGTTCTTC.

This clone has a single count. For the CDR3, the DNA is TGTGCCAGCGAGAGGTCCACAGATACGCAGTATTTT. The encoded protein is CASERSTDTQYF. This chain links TRBV6-6 with TRBJ2-3, with D unresolved. Germline V gene lookup returns CDR1 MNHNY and CDR2 SVGAGI (reference sequence). The CDR3 has 12 amino acids. V lost 8 bases to trimming and J lost 2 bases, with 8 bases between them.

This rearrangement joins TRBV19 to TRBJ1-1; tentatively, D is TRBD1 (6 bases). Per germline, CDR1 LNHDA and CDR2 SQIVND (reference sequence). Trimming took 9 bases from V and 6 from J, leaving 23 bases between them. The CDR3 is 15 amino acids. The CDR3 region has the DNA TGTGCCAGCACGAACCGCCGGGGGGCCAACCCTGAAGCTTTCTTT. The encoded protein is CASTNRRGANPEAFF.

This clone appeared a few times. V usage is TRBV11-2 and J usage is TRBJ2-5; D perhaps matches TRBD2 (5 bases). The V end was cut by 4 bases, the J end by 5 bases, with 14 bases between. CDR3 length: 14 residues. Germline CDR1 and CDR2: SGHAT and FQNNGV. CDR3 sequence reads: CASSWTGPQETQYF. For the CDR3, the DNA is TGTGCCAGCAGCTGGACTGGTCCACAGGAGACCCAGTACTTC.

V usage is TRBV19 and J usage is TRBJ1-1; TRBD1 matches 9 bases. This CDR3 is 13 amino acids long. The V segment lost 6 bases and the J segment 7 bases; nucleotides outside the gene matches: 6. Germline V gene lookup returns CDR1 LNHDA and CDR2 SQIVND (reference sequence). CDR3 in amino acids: CASRSGQGGEAFF. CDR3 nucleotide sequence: TGTGCCAGTAGGTCGGGACAGGGCGGTGAAGCTTTCTTT.

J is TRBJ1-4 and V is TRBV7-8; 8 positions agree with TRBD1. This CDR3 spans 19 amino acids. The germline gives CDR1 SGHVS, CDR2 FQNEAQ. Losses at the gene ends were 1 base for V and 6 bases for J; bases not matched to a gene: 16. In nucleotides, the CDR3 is TGTGCCAGCAGCTTAGGACGACAGGGGATTTCCCGAGGGCATGAAAAACTGTTTTTT. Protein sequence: CASSLGRQGISRGHEKLFF. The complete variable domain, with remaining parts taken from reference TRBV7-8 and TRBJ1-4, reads GAGVSQSPRYKVAKRGQDVALRCDPISGHVSLFWYQQALGQGPEFLTYFQNEAQLDKSGLPSDRFFAERPEGSVSTLKIQRTQQEDSAVYLCASSLGRQGISRGHEKLFFGSGTQLSVL.

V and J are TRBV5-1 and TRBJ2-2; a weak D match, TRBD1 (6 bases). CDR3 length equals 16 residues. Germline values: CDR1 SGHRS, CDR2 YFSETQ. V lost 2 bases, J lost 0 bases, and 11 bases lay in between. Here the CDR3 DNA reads TGCGCCAGCAGCTTTGGCGGACAGTCGAACACCGGGGAGCTGTTTTTT. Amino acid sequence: CASSFGGQSNTGELFF.

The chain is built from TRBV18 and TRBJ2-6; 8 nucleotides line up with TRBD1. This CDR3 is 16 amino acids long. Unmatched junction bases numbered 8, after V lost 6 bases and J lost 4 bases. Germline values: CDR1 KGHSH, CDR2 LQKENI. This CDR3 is CASSVRTGKGANVLTF. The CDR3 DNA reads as TGTGCCAGCTCTGTCAGGACAGGGAAAGGGGCCAACGTCCTGACTTTC.

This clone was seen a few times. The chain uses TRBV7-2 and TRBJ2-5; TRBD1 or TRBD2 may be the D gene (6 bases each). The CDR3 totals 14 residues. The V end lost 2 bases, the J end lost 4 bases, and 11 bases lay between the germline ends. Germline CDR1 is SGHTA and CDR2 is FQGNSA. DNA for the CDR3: TGTGCCAGCAGCTTAACCCGGGGGCGAGAGACCCAGTACTTC. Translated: CASSLTRGRETQYF.

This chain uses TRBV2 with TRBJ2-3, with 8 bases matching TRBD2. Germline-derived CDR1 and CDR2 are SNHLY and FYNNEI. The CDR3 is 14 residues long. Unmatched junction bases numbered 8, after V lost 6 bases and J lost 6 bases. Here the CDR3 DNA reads TGTGCCAGCAGGGATGCGGGGGGCCGGGATACGCAGTATTTT. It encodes CASRDAGGRDTQYF. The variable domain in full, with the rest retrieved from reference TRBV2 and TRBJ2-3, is EPEVTQTPSHQVTQMGQEVILRCVPISNHLYFYWYRQILGQKVEFLVSFYNNEISEKSEIFDDQFSVERPDGSNFTLKIRSTKLEDSAMYFCASRDAGGRDTQYFGPGTRLTVL.

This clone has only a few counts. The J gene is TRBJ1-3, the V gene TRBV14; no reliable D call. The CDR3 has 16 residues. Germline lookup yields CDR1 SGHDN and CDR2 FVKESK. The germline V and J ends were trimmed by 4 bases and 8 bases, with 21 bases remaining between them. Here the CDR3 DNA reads TGTGCCAGCAGCCGAAGCCCGACGGCACGAACGGACACCATATATTTT. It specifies CASSRSPTARTDTIYF. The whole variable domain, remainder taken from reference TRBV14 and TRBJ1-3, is EAGVTQFPSHSVIEKGQTVTLRCDPISGHDNLYWYRRVMGKEIKFLLHFVKESKQDESGMPNNRFLAERTGGTYSTLKVQPAELEDSGVYFCASSRSPTARTDTIYFGEGSWLTVV.

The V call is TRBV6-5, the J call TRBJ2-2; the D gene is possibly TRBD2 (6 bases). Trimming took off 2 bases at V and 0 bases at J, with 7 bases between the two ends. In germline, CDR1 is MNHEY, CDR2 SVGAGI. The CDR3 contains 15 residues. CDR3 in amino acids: CASSYIAANTGELFF. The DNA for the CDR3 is TGTGCCAGCAGTTACATAGCGGCGAACACCGGGGAGCTGTTTTTT.

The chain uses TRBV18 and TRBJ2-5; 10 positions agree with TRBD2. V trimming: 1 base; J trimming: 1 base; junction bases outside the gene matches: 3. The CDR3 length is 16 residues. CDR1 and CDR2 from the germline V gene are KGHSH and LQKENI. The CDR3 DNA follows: TGTGCCAGCTCACCACGGCTAGCGGGGGCCCAAGAGACCCAGTACTTC. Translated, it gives CASSPRLAGAQETQYF.